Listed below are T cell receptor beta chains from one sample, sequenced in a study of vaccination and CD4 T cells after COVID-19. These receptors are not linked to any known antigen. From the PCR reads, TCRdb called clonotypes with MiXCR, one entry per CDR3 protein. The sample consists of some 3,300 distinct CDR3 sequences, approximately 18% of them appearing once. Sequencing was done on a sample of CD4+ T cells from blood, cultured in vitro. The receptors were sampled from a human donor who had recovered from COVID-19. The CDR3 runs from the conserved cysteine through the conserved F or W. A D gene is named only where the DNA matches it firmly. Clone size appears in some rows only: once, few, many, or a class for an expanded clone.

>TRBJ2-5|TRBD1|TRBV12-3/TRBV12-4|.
CASSPGTGQFETQYF
TGTGCCAGCAGTCCGGGGACAGGGCAATTCGAGACCCAGTACTTC
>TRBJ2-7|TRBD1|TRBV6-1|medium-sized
CASSRGTGGSYEQYF
TGTGCCAGCAGTCGCGGGACAGGTGGGTCCTACGAGCAGTACTTC
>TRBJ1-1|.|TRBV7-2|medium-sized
CASSFPSTGRTEAFF
TGTGCCAGCAGCTTCCCGAGCACAGGGAGGACTGAAGCTTTCTTT
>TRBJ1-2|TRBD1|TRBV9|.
CASSVAGTVNYGYTF
TGTGCCAGCAGCGTAGCGGGGACAGTCAACTATGGCTACACCTTC
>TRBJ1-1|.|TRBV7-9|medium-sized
CASSLDGGLEAFF
TGTGCCAGCAGCTTAGATGGGGGTCTTGAAGCTTTCTTT
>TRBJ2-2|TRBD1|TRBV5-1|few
CASSSDRVGTGELFF
TGCGCCAGCAGCTCCGACAGGGTTGGCACCGGGGAGCTGTTTTTT
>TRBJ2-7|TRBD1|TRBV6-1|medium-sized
CASRGTGSYEQYF
TGTGCCAGCAGGGGGACAGGGTCCTACGAGCAGTACTTC
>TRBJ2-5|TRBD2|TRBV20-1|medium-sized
CSAREPGTTNLQETQYF
TGCAGTGCTAGAGAACCCGGGACTACCAACCTTCAAGAGACCCAGTACTTC
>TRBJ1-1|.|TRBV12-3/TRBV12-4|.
CASSLRYEAFF
TGTGCCAGCAGTTTACGATATGAAGCTTTCTTT
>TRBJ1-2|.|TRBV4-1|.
CASSQDREQPYGYTF
TGCGCCAGCAGCCAAGATCGAGAGCAGCCCTATGGCTACACCTTC
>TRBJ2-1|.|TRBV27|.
CASSLSDKYNEQFF
TGTGCCAGCAGTTTATCGGACAAATACAATGAGCAGTTCTTC
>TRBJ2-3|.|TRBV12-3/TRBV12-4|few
CASSFYGRGGRDTQYF
TGTGCCAGCAGTTTCTACGGTAGGGGAGGTCGAGATACGCAGTATTTT
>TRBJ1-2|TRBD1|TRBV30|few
CAWSVPTGAVYGYTF
TGTGCCTGGAGTGTACCGACAGGGGCTGTCTATGGCTACACCTTC
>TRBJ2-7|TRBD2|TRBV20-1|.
CSAPRLAGKYEQYF
TGCAGTGCTCCTAGACTAGCGGGGAAATACGAGCAGTACTTC
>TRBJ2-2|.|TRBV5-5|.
CASSLAAATGELFF
TGTGCCAGCAGCTTGGCGGCAGCCACCGGGGAGCTGTTTTTT
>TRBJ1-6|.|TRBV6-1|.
CASSEAIFPNSPLHF
TGTGCCAGCAGTGAAGCTATCTTTCCTAATTCACCCCTCCACTTT
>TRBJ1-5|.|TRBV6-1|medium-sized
CASSDRAGLEPQHF
TGTGCCAGCAGTGATCGGGCAGGGTTGGAGCCCCAGCATTTT
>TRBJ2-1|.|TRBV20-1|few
CSARDPLWSPVLDEQFF
TGCAGTGCTAGAGATCCCCTTTGGTCCCCGGTCCTTGATGAGCAGTTCTTC
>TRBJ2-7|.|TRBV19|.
CASSRTERSEQYF
TGTGCCAGTAGCCGGACGGAACGCTCCGAGCAGTACTTC
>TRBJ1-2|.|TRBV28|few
CASGGRREGYTF
TGTGCCAGCGGAGGCAGGAGAGAAGGCTACACCTTC
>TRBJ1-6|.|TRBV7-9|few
CASSSPGVSYNSPLHF
TGTGCCAGCAGCTCACCAGGGGTATCCTATAATTCACCCCTCCACTTT
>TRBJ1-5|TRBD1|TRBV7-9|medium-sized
CASSLHDGQGPQHF
TGTGCCAGCAGCCTACACGACGGACAGGGACCCCAGCATTTT
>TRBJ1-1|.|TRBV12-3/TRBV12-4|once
CASSLLMSAEAFF
TGTGCCAGCAGTTTGTTAATGTCCGCTGAAGCTTTCTTT
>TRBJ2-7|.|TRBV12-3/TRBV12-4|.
CASTSQGPYEQYF
TGTGCCAGCACCTCACAGGGTCCCTACGAGCAGTACTTC
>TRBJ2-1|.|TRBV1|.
CTSSQERTAFEEDDEQFF
TGCACCAGCAGCCAAGAAAGGACAGCCTTTGAGGAGGACGATGAGCAGTTCTTC
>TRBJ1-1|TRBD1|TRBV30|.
CAWGTDMNTEAFF
TGTGCCTGGGGGACAGACATGAACACTGAAGCTTTCTTT
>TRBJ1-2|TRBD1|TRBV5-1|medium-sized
CASSLGDRAGAGYTF
TGCGCCAGCAGCTTGGGCGACAGGGCGGGGGCTGGCTACACCTTC
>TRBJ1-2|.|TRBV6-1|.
CASRPYRDRANYGYTF
TGTGCCAGCAGGCCGTACCGGGACCGCGCTAACTATGGCTACACCTTC
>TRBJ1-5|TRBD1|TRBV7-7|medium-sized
CASSPSHRGREDSNQPQHF
TGTGCTAGCAGCCCCTCCCACAGGGGGCGCGAGGATAGCAATCAGCCCCAGCATTTT
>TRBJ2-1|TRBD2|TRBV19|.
CASSFLAGGNNEQFF
TGTGCCAGTAGTTTTCTAGCGGGGGGAAACAATGAGCAGTTCTTC
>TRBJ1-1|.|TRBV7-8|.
CASSLGNPTGYMNTEAFF
TGTGCCAGCAGCTTAGGTAATCCGACAGGTTACATGAACACTGAAGCTTTCTTT
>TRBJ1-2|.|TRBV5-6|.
CASSLGVVYGYTF
TGTGCCAGCAGCTTGGGGGTAGTCTATGGCTACACCTTC
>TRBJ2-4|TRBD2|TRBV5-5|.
CASSPPGAGGGGNIQYF
TGTGCCAGCAGCCCCCCCGGTGCGGGGGGCGGTGGGAACATTCAGTACTTC
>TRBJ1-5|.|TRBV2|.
CASSSGGGGQPQHF
TGTGCCAGCAGCTCGGGCGGGGGAGGTCAGCCCCAGCATTTT
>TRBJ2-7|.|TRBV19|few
CASSRDLYEQYF
TGTGCCAGTAGTAGGGACCTCTACGAGCAGTACTTC
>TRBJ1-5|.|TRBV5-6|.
CASSLYSVWGSTGAVSQPQHF
TGTGCCAGCAGCTTGTACAGCGTCTGGGGGTCGACGGGCGCGGTCTCTCAGCCCCAGCATTTT
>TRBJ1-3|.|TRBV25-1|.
CASSETASSGNTIYF
TGTGCCAGCAGTGAAACAGCAAGCTCTGGAAACACCATATATTTT
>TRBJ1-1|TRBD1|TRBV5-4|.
CASSLGQGGTEAFF
TGTGCCAGCAGCCTGGGACAGGGGGGCACTGAAGCTTTCTTT
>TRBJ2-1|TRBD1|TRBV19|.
CASGTGDRMQGYNEQFF
TGTGCCAGTGGGACAGGGGACCGAATGCAGGGTTACAATGAGCAGTTCTTC
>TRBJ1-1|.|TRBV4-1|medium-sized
CASSQSQYLGAEAFF
TGCGCCAGCAGCCAATCCCAGTACTTGGGGGCTGAAGCTTTCTTT
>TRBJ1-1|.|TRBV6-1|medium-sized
CASGEGGGTEAFF
TGTGCCAGCGGCGAGGGGGGAGGCACTGAAGCTTTCTTT
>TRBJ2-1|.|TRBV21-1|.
CASSKGDNSYNEQFF
TGTGCCAGCAGCAAAGGGGACAACTCCTACAATGAGCAGTTCTTC
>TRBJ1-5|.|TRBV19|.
CASSMNTGLYHSNQPQHF
TGTGCCAGTAGTATGAACACAGGGCTTTATCATAGCAATCAGCCCCAGCATTTT
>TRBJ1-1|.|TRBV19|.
CASSIGSPTEAFF
TGTGCCAGTAGTATCGGGTCGCCCACTGAAGCTTTCTTT
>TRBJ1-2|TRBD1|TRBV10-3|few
CAITQGASSNYGYTF
TGTGCCATCACCCAGGGGGCCTCATCTAACTATGGCTACACCTTC
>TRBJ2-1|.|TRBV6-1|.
CASRRGDNEQFF
TGTGCCAGCAGACGCGGGGACAATGAGCAGTTCTTC